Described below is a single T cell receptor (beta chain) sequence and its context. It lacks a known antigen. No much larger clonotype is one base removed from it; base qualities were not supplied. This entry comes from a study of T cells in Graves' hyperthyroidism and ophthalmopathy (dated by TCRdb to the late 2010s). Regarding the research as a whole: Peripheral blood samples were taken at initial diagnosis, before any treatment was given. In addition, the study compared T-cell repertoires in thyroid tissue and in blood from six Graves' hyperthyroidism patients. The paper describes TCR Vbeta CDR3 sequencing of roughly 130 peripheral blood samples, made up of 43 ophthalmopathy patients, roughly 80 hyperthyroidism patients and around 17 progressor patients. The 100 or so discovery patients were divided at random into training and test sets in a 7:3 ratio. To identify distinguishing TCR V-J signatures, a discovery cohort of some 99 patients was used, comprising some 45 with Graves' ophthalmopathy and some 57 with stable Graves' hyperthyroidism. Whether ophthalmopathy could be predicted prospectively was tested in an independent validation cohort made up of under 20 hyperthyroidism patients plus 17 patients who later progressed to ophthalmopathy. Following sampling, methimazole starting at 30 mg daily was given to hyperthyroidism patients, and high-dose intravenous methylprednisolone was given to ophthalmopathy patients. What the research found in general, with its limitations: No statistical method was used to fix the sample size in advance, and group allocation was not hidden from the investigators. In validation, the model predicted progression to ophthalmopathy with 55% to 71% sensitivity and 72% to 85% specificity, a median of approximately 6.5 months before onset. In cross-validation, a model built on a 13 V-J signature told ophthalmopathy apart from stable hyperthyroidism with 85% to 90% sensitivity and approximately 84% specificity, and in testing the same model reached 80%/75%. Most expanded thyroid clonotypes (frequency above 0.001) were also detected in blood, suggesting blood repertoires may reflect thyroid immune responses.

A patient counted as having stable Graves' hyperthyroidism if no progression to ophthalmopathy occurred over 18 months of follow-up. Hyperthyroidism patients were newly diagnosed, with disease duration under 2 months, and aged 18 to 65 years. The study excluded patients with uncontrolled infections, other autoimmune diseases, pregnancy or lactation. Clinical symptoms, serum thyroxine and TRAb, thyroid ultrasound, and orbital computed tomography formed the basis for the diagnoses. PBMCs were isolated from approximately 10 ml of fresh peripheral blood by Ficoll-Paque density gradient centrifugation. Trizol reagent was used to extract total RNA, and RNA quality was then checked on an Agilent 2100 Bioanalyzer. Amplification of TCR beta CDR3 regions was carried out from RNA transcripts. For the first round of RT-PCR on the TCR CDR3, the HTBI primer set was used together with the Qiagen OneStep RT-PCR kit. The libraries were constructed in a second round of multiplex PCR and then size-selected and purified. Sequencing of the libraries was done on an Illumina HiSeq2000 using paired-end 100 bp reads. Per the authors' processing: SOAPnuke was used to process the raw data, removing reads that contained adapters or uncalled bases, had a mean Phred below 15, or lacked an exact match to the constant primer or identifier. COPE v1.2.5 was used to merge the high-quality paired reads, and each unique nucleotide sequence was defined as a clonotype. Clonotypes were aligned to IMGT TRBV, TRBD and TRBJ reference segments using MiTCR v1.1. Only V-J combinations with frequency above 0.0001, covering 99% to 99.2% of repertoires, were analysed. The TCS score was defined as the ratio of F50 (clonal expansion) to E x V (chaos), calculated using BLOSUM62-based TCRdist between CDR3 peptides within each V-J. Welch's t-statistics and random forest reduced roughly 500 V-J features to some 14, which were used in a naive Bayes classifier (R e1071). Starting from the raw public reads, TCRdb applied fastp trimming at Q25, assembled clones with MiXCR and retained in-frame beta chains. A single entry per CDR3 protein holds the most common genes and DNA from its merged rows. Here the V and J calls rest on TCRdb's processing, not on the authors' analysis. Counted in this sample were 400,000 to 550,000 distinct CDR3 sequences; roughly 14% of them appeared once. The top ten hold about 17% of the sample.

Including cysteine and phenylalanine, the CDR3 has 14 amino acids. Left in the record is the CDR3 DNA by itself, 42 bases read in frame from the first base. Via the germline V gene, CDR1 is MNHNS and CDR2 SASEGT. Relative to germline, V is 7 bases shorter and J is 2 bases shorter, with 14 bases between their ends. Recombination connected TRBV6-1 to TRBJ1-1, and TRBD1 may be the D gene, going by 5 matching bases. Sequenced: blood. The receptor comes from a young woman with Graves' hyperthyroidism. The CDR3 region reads CASNKGLVNTEAFF. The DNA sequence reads TGTGCCAGCAATAAGGGGCTGGTAAACACTGAAGCTTTCTTT.